The sequence of this T cell receptor beta chain was determined in a study of PD-1 blockade in classical Hodgkin lymphoma. V shed 1 base and J 0 bases; nucleotides not matched to a gene: 4. The germline gives CDR1 MDHEN, CDR2 SYDVKM. The CDR3 loop spans 17 amino acids. The assay was immunoSEQ multiplex PCR, and TCRdb's table has in-frame clones only and misses some. The table records 50,000 to 65,000 clones, around 90% of them present only once. Brentuximab vedotin exposure varied among the patients, all of whom had relapsed after autologous stem cell transplantation. Classification of best responses gave complete response, partial response or progressive disease. This clone was detected once.

This chain connects TRBV28 to TRBJ2-7; TRBD2 aligns across 12 bases. The sequence was obtained from a human donor with classical Hodgkin lymphoma. Sequenced here: peripheral blood mononuclear cells (PBMCs), sampled before the second cycle of nivolumab. The CDR3 DNA reads as TGTGCCAGCAGTTTATCCCTGACTAGCGGGAGCTCCTACGAGCAGTACTTC. Translated, it gives CASSLSLTSGSSYEQYF.